This TCR beta chain stems from a study of cytomegalovirus exposure and HLA in healthy donors (dated by TCRdb to 2016 to 2017). Turning to the overall study: An earlier analysis of some 550 of the donors reported 276 Gb of sequence data and 100 million to 140 million unique TCR beta sequences from roughly 180 million T cells. Because of strong linkage in the cohort, roughly 5 DR-DQ haplotypes were treated as single units for association and clustering. All discovery cohort repertoires had been generated using a single sequencing platform. Both class I and class II loci were covered by HLA typing, at four-digit resolution. Along with the approximately 650-subject first cohort, a separate validation cohort of about 110 different subjects was used. Approximately 300 gigabases of sequencing data and approximately 85 million unique TCR sequences were included in an early release covering over 600 HLA-typed donors. On average, around 200,000 unique TCR beta nucleotide sequences were sequenced per donor among a few hundred genotyped donors of the cohort, with roughly 18% of those sequences being non-productive. A later analysis re-examined previously published TCR beta repertoires from hundreds of donors and added high-resolution HLA genotyping to investigate patterns of TCR occurrence. The study profiled the T cell repertoires of 500 to 800 subjects by immunosequencing and related them to cytomegalovirus serostatus. In an earlier analysis of more than 550 of the donors, high-throughput TCR beta sequencing was used to judge whether each TCR beta V gene segment behaved as functional or pseudogenic. The number of donors typed differed by locus, with about 629-630 for A, B, C, DRB1 and DQB1, around 560 for DQA1, 600 to 610 for DPA1, and around 430 for DPB1. In the later analysis, no new phenotypic data were used to find candidate immune exposures; instead, reliance was placed on TCR beta sequences and their occurrence across donors. The study was designed to test whether signatures of past pathogen exposure could be identified by cataloging public T cell receptors. The genetic ancestry cluster associated with self-reported Caucasian donors included over 65% of the roughly 380 genotyped donors. A later genetic analysis took genome-wide SNP genotypes for about 65% of the 666 donors and used that subset as a discovery cohort. Donor age, sex, ethnicity and CMV serostatus were compiled together with the repertoire data. To predict cytomegalovirus infection status, the study brought together high-throughput TCR immunosequencing, statistical association of individual TCRs with disease status, and machine learning. Beyond this particular receptor, the publication reports: Assigning TCR associations to individual alleles was difficult when HLA alleles, especially DR and DQ, strongly co-occurred. In a later genetic analysis, a missense DCLRE1C variant was associated with V-gene and J-gene trimming of TCR beta chains, and the association was replicated in an independent cohort. Linkage disequilibrium might explain the correlated functional status among segregating V segments, but an unknown experimental factor could not be ruled out. In a later analysis, HLA-associated TCR beta chains showed more clonal expansion and lower generation probabilities than non-associated chains that were equally common. In a later analysis, TCR association rates were found to vary across HLA loci, with the most associated TCRs seen for DRB1 alleles and the fewest for HLA-C alleles. Roughly uniform sequencing depth across donors was assumed in presence/absence analyses, although this assumption may not hold. A further reported finding was that TCR beta sequences accurately predicted the HLA-A and HLA-B alleles for most subjects in the first cohort. In an earlier analysis of around 500 of the donors, most TCR beta V segments appeared in productive rearrangements about 87% or about 30% of the time, broadly matching IMGT annotations. A later genetic analysis reported fewer N-insertions in productive TCRs among donors in an Asian-associated ancestry cluster than the roughly 700-donor mean. Three of the identified cytomegalovirus-associated TCR beta chains were confirmed in vitro to be specific for cytomegalovirus antigens. Because counts were too low, some 16 rarely observed V segments, including chromosome 9 orphons, were excluded from the earlier analysis of fewer than 650 of the donors. In a later analysis, around 17,000 TCR beta sequences were associated with specific HLA alleles at a false discovery rate of 0.05. A total of fewer than 200 TCR beta chains were listed by the study as associated with cytomegalovirus. The authors suggested that the approach could potentially be extended to other disease states and immunological phenotypes. Several of the top co-occurrence clusters appeared to be linked to parvovirus B19, influenza, CMV and Epstein-Barr virus, according to a later analysis. In this cohort, only TCR beta chains were sequenced, and detectable features were limited by the absence of alpha or paired-chain data. In both the original and validation cohorts, the classifier was reported to diagnose cytomegalovirus status with high specificity and sensitivity. Some IMGT-functional V segments, including TRBV6-2 and TRBV6-3, could not be told apart with the 87-base-pair reads, so those segments were excluded. Because some donors lacked HLA typing at each locus, the association tests relied only on the typed subset. For the cohort, immune exposure information was limited to CMV serostatus. A cluster of highly shared sequence variants was judged likely to be a technical artifact of the sequencing pipeline. In a later analysis, most CMV-associated TCR beta chains were found to appear HLA-restricted, with HLA associations seemingly driven largely by CMV exposure. Most TCR sequences were observed very rarely across donors, whereas some public TCRs were present in many individuals.

Comments on this clone: No cognate antigen has been identified for it. Base qualities are not provided; no much larger clone lies one nucleotide away.

Libraries were made using the immunoSEQ multiplex PCR assay. For the multiplex PCR, a mixture combining 60 forward primers for TCR Vbeta segments and 13 reverse primers for TCR Jbeta segments was used. Amplification of the CDR3 region of rearranged TCR beta genes was performed with a multiplex PCR assay on genomic DNA. The Illumina HiSeq System was used to sequence the amplified TCR beta libraries as 87-base-pair reads. The authors' pipeline ran thus. A later analysis counted some 80 million unique TCR beta chains across the 666 repertoires, and 9.5 million to 11 million of these chains were shared by at least two donors. A nearest-neighbor algorithm error-corrected the raw reads and collapsed the reads into unique sequences, merging closely related sequences to remove PCR and sequencing errors. V, D and J gene segments were assigned by aligning CDR3 sequences to IMGT reference sequences. For a sequence to be retained, a match of at least six nucleotides was required to both a V gene segment and a J gene segment. Rearrangements were called productive when the CDR3 lacked stop codons and stayed in frame with V and J; all others were non-productive. CDR3 was defined according to IMGT convention as the region running from the second conserved V-encoded cysteine to the conserved J-encoded phenylalanine. In an earlier analysis of approximately 590 of the donors, sequences lacking an unambiguous match to a single V gene segment were excluded. In an earlier analysis of 587 of the donors, V segments were called functional above 56.7% productive rearrangements and were called segregating when the between-donor standard deviation exceeded 5%. A statistical classification framework was built to diagnose cytomegalovirus status from the catalog of TCR beta chain sequences. In a later analysis, TCR nucleotide sequences were compared against IMGT/GENE-DB human TR gene sequences so that V and J genes could be assigned. The TCRdist pipeline was used in a later analysis to assign CDR3 sequences and most-parsimonious VDJ recombination scenarios. In a later analysis, each TCR beta chain was defined by its CDR3 amino acid sequence together with its V-gene family, and reads without a unique V-gene family were excluded. As a way to deal with suspected cross-contamination and a sequencing artifact, a later analysis dropped hundreds of nucleotide sequences that were highly shared and had low generation probability. In a later analysis, a clonal expansion index was calculated for each public chain from normalized within-repertoire ranks of inferred template counts. Generation probabilities in a later analysis came from a VDJ recombination model fitted to out-of-frame rearrangements, and those results were checked against IGoR. Hypergeometric tests were used in a later analysis to score TCR-TCR, TCR-HLA and TCR-CMV co-occurrence, with a repertoire-size bias correction applied to the TCR pairs. A later analysis estimated false discovery rates by permuting HLA or CMV assignments 20 times. In a later analysis, co-occurring TCRs were grouped using DBSCAN, with TCRdist sequence similarity added in when clustering inside HLA-allele-positive subsets. Repertoires with fewer than 30,000 or more than 120,000 public chains were left out of co-occurrence clustering, as were about five repertoires with anomalous nucleotide sharing. Sourced from immuneACCESS, this table was stored by TCRdb with only in-frame sequences that have V and J called. A share of the clones is absent; for the studies checked, an unresolved V gene accounts for under half, and the remainder has no known explanation. Clone size and the V and J calls come from that table; the DNA yielded D and trimming. Recorded for this sample are 130,000 to 150,000 clones; around 78% of them occurred a single time. The ten largest account for approximately 2.9% of the sample.

The junction shows trimming of 1 base on V and 4 bases on J, plus 9 bases between the germline ends. The germline V gene gives CDR1 as LGHNA and CDR2 as YNFKEQ. The CDR3 goes from the cysteine to the phenylalanine over 14 residues. Of the read, only the CDR3 DNA is kept; its 42 bases are in frame from base 1. In total, just over 650 healthy bone marrow donors made up the cohort. All cohort members were sampled while nominally healthy, although unrecorded immune exposures were likely present. The donor was CMV seropositive and was included in the group of 250 to 300 seropositive cohort members. A peripheral blood sample was collected from each donor, and TCR beta sequencing was performed on peripheral blood mononuclear cells. Genomic DNA extraction from the blood cell samples was performed with the Qiagen DNeasy Blood Extraction Kit.

Sequencing was carried out using PBMCs. This TCR was recovered from a man aged 35 to 55 in good health and CMV-seropositive. The chain employs TRBV4-2 and TRBJ2-3; the D gene is not confidently resolved. The DNA is as follows: TGTGCCAGCAGCCAAGGATCTGGAGCAGATACGCAGTATTTT. It specifies CASSQGSGADTQYF.